One and the same sample provided the 21 T cell receptor beta chains below, sequenced in a study of a mutant IDH1 vaccine in newly diagnosed glioma. These receptors lack a known antigen. Method: immunoSEQ multiplex PCR; TCRdb's copy keeps in-frame clones and lacks some. The sample yields 50,000 to 70,000 clones, about 80% seen once. The time point: week 23, last vaccination. Each dose of the vaccine consisted of 300 ug of mutant IDH1 20-mer peptide, with topical imiquimod. Sequenced material: PBMCs, taken from a glioma patient whose treatment included an IDH1 peptide vaccine. The receptors shown here come from a man aged 18 to 35 with glioma.

This clone was seen a single time. The V gene is TRBV19, the J gene TRBJ1-5; D not certain. This CDR3 has 17 amino acids. V dropped 2 bases and J dropped 5 bases, with 19 bases sitting between them. Germline lookup yields CDR1 LNHDA and CDR2 SQIVND (reference sequence). CDR3 nucleotides: TGTGCCAGTAGTATACGGCCTTTCGTCAGGACGTATCAGCCCCAGCATTTT. Protein sequence: CASSIRPFVRTYQPQHF.

The chain links TRBV19 to TRBJ2-7, with D possibly being TRBD1 (5 bases). The CDR3 is 16 residues long. Germline V gives CDR1 LNHDA, CDR2 SQIVND (reference sequence). V lost 2 bases, J lost 2 bases, and 16 bases lay in between. CDR3 DNA: TGTGCCAGTAGTATATATTCCGGACAAGCCACCTACGAGCAGTACTTC. Translating gives CASSIYSGQATYEQYF.

V and J are TRBV27 and TRBJ1-1; D is undetermined. This CDR3 region has 15 residues. Trimming stripped 5 bases from V and 5 bases from J, with 18 bases between. The germline V gene encodes CDR1 MNHEY and CDR2 SMNVEV (reference sequence). CDR3 DNA: TGTGCCAGCAGTCCCTATGAGGGATTTAATACTGAAGCTTTCTTT. Its protein is CASSPYEGFNTEAFF.

This chain uses TRBV19 with TRBJ1-2; D is undetermined. Germline-derived CDR1 and CDR2 are LNHDA and SQIVND (reference sequence). V dropped 3 bases and J dropped 4 bases, with 9 bases sitting between them. This CDR3 spans 13 amino acids. The CDR3 DNA reads TGTGCCAGTAGTATGTCCAGGCCCTATGGCTACACCTTC. Translation: CASSMSRPYGYTF.

The genes are TRBV27 and TRBJ2-3; the D is unclear. V was shortened by 5 bases and J by 7 bases, with 13 bases between the two germline ends. The CDR3 runs 13 residues. Looked up from germline, CDR1 is MNHEY and CDR2 is SMNVEV (reference sequence). CDR3 coding DNA: TGTGCCAGCAGTCCCTTATCCCCATATACGCAGTATTTT. This encodes CASSPLSPYTQYF.

The chain couples TRBV4-1 to TRBJ1-2; D is uncertain. CDR1 MGHRA and CDR2 YSYEKL come from the germline V gene. CDR3 length equals 16 residues. V lost 0 bases and J 2 bases, leaving 13 bases between the germline ends. CDR3 region: CASSQDTGSNNYGYTF. As DNA, the CDR3 is TGCGCCAGCAGCCAAGATACCGGCAGCAACAACTATGGCTACACCTTC.

This rearrangement joins TRBV7-9 to TRBJ1-2; the D is unclear. Germline CDR1 is SEHNR and CDR2 is FQNEAQ (reference sequence). The CDR3 covers 12 residues. V was cut by 1 base and J by 7 bases, with 7 bases left in between. The CDR3 nucleotides are TGTGCCAGCAGCTTAGGGAGTACTGGCTACACCTTC. As protein: CASSLGSTGYTF.

This clone was recorded only once. V gene TRBV27 combines with J gene TRBJ1-5; D unresolved. Germline-derived CDR1 and CDR2 are MNHEY and SMNVEV (reference sequence). Trimming took off 4 bases at V and 5 bases at J, with 15 bases between the two ends. The CDR3 sequence is 15 residues long. CDR3 DNA: TGTGCCAGCAGTTCCCGGCGGGCTGGGGATCAGCCCCAGCATTTT. Encoded protein: CASSSRRAGDQPQHF.

This clone was seen once. The chain has TRBV5-1 and TRBJ2-1; either TRBD1 or TRBD2 may supply D (5 bases each). The CDR3 has 15 residues. V gave up 0 bases and J gave up 0 bases, with 7 bases separating them. Germline CDR1 reads SGHRS; CDR2 reads YFSETQ. The CDR3 here is CASSLEGSSYNEQFF. The CDR3 DNA reads as TGCGCCAGCAGCTTGGAGGGGAGCTCCTACAATGAGCAGTTCTTC.

This clone was detected once. The V and J genes are TRBV6-6 and TRBJ1-1; weak D call: TRBD1 (5 bases). The length of the CDR3 is 14 residues. CDR1 is MNHNY and CDR2 is SVGAGI in the germline V gene (reference sequence). V lost 5 bases to trimming and J lost 3 bases, with 13 bases between them. CDR3 residues: CASSPRDSDTEAFF. The CDR3 nucleotides read TGTGCCAGCAGTCCCAGGGACTCGGACACTGAAGCTTTCTTT.

The chain has TRBV30 and TRBJ2-2; weak D call: TRBD2 (6 bases). Trimming took off 0 bases at V and 3 bases at J, with 17 bases between the two ends. Germline V gene data show CDR1 as GTSNPN and CDR2 as SVGIG (reference sequence). The CDR3 consists of 17 residues. This CDR3 is CAWSVGGSSFHTGELFF. The CDR3, as DNA: TGTGCCTGGAGTGTCGGAGGGAGCTCTTTCCACACCGGGGAGCTGTTTTTT.

The CDR3 sequence is CASTDTRGPETQYF. The CDR3 bases are TGTGCCAGCACTGACACCCGCGGGCCGGAGACCCAGTACTTC. V usage is TRBV6-5 and J usage is TRBJ2-5, with D possibly being TRBD2 (5 bases). V gave up 7 bases and J gave up 5 bases, with 17 bases separating them. The CDR3 is 14 residues long. CDR1 MNHEY and CDR2 SVGAGI come from the germline V gene.

The chain uses TRBV7-9 and TRBJ2-7; D may match TRBD1 or TRBD2 (5 bases each). CDR1 SEHNR and CDR2 FQNEAQ come from the germline V gene (reference sequence). V was clipped by 5 bases and J by 3 bases, with 11 bases between them. The CDR3 sequence is 13 residues long. This CDR3 is CASSRDLDYEQYF. CDR3 bases: TGTGCCAGCAGCCGGGACCTGGACTACGAGCAGTACTTC.

This clone was seen just once. This chain joins TRBV6-6 and TRBJ2-1, with D possibly being TRBD1 or TRBD2 (5 bases each). Germline V gene data show CDR1 as MNHNY and CDR2 as SVGAGI (reference sequence). This CDR3 has 14 residues. The V and J ends lost 2 bases and 3 bases respectively, with 8 bases between them. CDR3 region: CASSYVGVYNEQFF. CDR3 nucleotide sequence: TGTGCCAGCAGTTACGTGGGGGTCTACAATGAGCAGTTCTTC.

In DNA form, the CDR3 reads TGTGCCAGCAGCCAAGAACTGCCGGGAGGGTCCTACGAGCAGTACTTC. This encodes CASSQELPGGSYEQYF. The rearrangement joins TRBV14 to TRBJ2-7; the match to TRBD2 covers 8 bases. The CDR3 spans 16 residues. The germline gives CDR1 SGHDN, CDR2 FVKESK. Trimming took 0 bases from V and 1 from J; bases not matched to a gene: 5.

The chain links TRBV11-2 to TRBJ2-5, with TRBD2 identical over 7 bases. Germline trimming cut 1 base from V and 3 bases from J; bases unmatched to any gene: 8. Germline CDR1 SGHAT, CDR2 FQNNGV. The CDR3 is 16 amino acids. CDR3 region: CASSLVPASGKETQYF. DNA of the CDR3: TGTGCCAGCAGCTTAGTCCCCGCTAGCGGAAAAGAGACCCAGTACTTC.

This sequence joins TRBV28 and TRBJ2-7; 8 bases fit TRBD2. The trim removed 8 bases at V and 6 bases at J, leaving 12 bases unmatched. The V gene's germline CDR1 is MDHEN and CDR2 SYDVKM. This CDR3 is built from 14 residues. The CDR3 nucleotides are TGTGCCAGCCGGTTACGGGGGGGTAATAGCGAGCAGTACTTC. Protein product: CASRLRGGNSEQYF.

Remarks on this clone: The sample has other DNA sequences that encode this CDR3 too. The chain combines TRBV13 with TRBJ2-7; perhaps TRBD1 as D (6 bases). V lost 0 bases to trimming and J lost 3 bases, with 15 bases between them. The germline CDR1 and CDR2 sequences are PRHDT and FYEKMQ (reference sequence). The CDR3 runs 16 residues. The CDR3 bases are TGTGCCAGCAGCTTAGGCCACCACCGGGACAACTACGAGCAGTACTTC. It encodes CASSLGHHRDNYEQYF.

This clone was picked up one time. CDR3 sequence: CASSDSGYGYTF. The DNA of the CDR3 is TGTGCCAGCAGTGACAGCGGCTATGGCTACACCTTC. The chain carries TRBV2 and TRBJ1-2; no clear D. The CDR3 spans 12 residues. The V gene's germline CDR1 is SNHLY and CDR2 FYNNEI. V lost 3 bases to trimming and J lost 4 bases, with 6 bases between them.

CDR3 sequence reads: CASTKRGEFGYGYTF. The CDR3 DNA follows: TGTGCCAGCACCAAAAGGGGGGAATTTGGCTATGGCTACACCTTC. The chain has TRBV6-5 and TRBJ1-2; perhaps TRBD1 as D (6 bases). V was clipped by 7 bases and J by 4 bases, with 19 bases between them. This CDR3 is 15 amino acids long. Germline V gene sequence: CDR1 MNHEY, CDR2 SVGAGI.

The J gene is TRBJ2-3, the V gene TRBV4-3, with D possibly being TRBD1 (6 bases). The length of the CDR3 is 15 residues. V lost 4 bases and J 0 bases, leaving 11 bases between the germline ends. CDR1 and CDR2 from the germline V gene are LGHNA and YSLEER. CDR3 sequence: CASSRRTASTDTQYF. The CDR3 DNA reads TGCGCCAGCAGCCGGCGGACAGCAAGCACAGATACGCAGTATTTT.